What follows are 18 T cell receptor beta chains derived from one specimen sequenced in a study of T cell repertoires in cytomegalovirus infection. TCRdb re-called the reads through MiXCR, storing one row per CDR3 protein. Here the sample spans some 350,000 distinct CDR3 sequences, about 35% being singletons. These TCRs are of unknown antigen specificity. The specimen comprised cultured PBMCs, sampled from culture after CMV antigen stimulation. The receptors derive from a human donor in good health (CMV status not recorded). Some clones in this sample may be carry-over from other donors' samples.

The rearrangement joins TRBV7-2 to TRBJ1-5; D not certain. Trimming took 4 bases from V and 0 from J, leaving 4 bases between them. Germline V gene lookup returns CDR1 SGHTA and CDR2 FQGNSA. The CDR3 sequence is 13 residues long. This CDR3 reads CASSSVSNQPQHF. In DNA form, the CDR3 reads TGTGCCAGCAGCTCAGTTAGCAATCAGCCCCAGCATTTT. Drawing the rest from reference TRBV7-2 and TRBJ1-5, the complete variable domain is GAGVSQSPSNKVTEKGKDVELRCDPISGHTALYWYRQSLGQGLEFLIYFQGNSAPDKSGLPSDRFSAERTGGSVSTLTIQRTQQEDSAVYLCASSSVSNQPQHFGDGTRLSIL.

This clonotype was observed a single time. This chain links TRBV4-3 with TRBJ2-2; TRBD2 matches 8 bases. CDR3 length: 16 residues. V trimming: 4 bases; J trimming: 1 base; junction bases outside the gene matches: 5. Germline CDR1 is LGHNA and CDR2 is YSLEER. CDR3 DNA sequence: TGCGCCAGCAGCCCGCGGGGGGCCATGAACACCGGGGAGCTGTTTTTT. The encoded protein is CASSPRGAMNTGELFF.

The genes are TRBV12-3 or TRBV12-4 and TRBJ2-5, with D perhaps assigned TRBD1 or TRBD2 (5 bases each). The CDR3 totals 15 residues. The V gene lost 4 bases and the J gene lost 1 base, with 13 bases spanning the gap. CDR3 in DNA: TGTGCCAGCAGTTACTCGGGACGGACCCAAGAGACCCAGTACTTC. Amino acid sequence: CASSYSGRTQETQYF.

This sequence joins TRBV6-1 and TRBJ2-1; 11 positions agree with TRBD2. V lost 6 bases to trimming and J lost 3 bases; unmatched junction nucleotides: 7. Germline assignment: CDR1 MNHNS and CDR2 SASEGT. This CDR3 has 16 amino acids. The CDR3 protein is CASRRTSGRFYNEQFF. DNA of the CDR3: TGTGCCAGCAGGAGGACTAGCGGGCGTTTCTACAATGAGCAGTTCTTC.

This CDR3 reads CAWSVHAGGITGELFF. The CDR3 DNA reads as TGTGCCTGGAGTGTACACGCGGGAGGAATCACCGGGGAGCTGTTTTTT. The rearrangement joins TRBV30 to TRBJ2-2; 8 nucleotides match TRBD2. The CDR3 consists of 16 residues. Germline assignment: CDR1 GTSNPN and CDR2 SVGIG (reference sequence). Trimming removed 0 bases from V and 4 bases from J; junction bases left unmatched: 7.

DNA for the CDR3: TGTGCCACCAGTGATTTGAGGCTAGGAGGTGGAAATGAGCAGTTCTTC. This sequence encodes CATSDLRLGGGNEQFF. This chain links TRBV24-1 with TRBJ2-1, with D tentatively TRBD2 (5 bases). This CDR3 spans 16 amino acids. Germline V gene lookup returns CDR1 KGHDR and CDR2 SFDVKD. Trimming took 0 bases from V and 7 from J, leaving 15 bases between them.

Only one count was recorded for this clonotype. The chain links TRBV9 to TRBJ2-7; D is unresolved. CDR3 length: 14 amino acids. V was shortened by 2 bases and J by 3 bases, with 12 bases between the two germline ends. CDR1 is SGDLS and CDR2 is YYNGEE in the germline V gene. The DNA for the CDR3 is TGTGCCAGCAGCGTCCGGTTCAGCAGCTACGAGCAGTACGTC. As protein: CASSVRFSSYEQYV.

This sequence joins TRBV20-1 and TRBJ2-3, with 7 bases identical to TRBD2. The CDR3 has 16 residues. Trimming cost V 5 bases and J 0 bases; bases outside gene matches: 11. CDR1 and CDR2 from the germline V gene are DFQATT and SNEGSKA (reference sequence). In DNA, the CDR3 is TGCAGTGCTTTACCTGGGCTAGCGGAGAGCACAGATACGCAGTATTTT. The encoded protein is CSALPGLAESTDTQYF.

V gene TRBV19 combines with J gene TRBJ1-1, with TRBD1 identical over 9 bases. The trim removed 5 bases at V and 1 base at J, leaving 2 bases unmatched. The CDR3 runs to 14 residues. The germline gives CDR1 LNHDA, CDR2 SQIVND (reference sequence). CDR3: CASSGGQGNTEAFF. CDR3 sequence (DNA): TGTGCCAGTAGTGGGGGACAGGGGAACACTGAAGCTTTCTTT.

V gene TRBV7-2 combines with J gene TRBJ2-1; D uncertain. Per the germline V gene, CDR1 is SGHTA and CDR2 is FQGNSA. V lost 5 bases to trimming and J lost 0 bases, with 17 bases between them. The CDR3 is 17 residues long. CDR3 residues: CASSPRSLESSYNEQFF. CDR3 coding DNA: TGTGCCAGCAGCCCCCGCTCTCTAGAGAGCTCCTACAATGAGCAGTTCTTC. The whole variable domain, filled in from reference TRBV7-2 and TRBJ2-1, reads GAGVSQSPSNKVTEKGKDVELRCDPISGHTALYWYRQSLGQGLEFLIYFQGNSAPDKSGLPSDRFSAERTGGSVSTLTIQRTQQEDSAVYLCASSPRSLESSYNEQFFGPGTRLTVL.

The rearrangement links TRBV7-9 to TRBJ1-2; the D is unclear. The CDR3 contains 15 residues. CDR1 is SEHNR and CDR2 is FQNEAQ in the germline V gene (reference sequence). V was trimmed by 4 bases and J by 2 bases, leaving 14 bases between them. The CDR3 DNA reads TGTGCCAGCAGCTCCGTAAACATTGAAAACTATGGCTACACCTTC. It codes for CASSSVNIENYGYTF.

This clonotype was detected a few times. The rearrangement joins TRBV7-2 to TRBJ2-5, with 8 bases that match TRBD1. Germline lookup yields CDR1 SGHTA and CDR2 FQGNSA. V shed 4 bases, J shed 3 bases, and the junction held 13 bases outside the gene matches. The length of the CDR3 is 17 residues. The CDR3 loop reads CASSSGQGALREETQYF. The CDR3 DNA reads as TGTGCCAGCAGCTCAGGACAGGGAGCTCTCCGGGAAGAGACCCAGTACTTC.

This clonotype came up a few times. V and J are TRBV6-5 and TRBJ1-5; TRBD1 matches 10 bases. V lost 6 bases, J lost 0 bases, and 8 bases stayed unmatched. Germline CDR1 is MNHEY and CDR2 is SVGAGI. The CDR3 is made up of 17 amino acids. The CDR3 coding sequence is TGTGCCAGCAGAGGGGGACAGGGGATTAATAGCAATCAGCCCCAGCATTTT. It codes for CASRGGQGINSNQPQHF.

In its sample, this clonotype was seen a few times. CDR3 region: CASTPAGEYPYEQYF. As DNA, the CDR3 is TGTGCCAGTACCCCAGCGGGAGAGTATCCGTACGAGCAGTACTTC. The genes are TRBV19 and TRBJ2-7; 8 bases map to TRBD2. The CDR3 covers 15 residues. Trimming at V came to 7 bases and at J to 4 bases, leaving 12 bases not matched to a gene. CDR1 is LNHDA, CDR2 SQIVND, per germline (reference sequence). Variable domain in full (rest from reference TRBV19 and TRBJ2-7): DGGITQSPKYLFRKEGQNVTLSCEQNLNHDAMYWYRQDPGQGLRLIYYSQIVNDFQKGDIAEGYSVSREKKESFPLTVTSAQKNPTAFYLCASTPAGEYPYEQYFGPGTRLTVT.

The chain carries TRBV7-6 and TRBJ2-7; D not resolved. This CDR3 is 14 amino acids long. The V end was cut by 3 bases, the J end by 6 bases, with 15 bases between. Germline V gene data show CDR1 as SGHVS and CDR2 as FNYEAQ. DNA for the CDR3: TGTGCCAGCAGCTTCCCCGAAGACAACCGCGAGCAGTACGTC. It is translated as CASSFPEDNREQYV.

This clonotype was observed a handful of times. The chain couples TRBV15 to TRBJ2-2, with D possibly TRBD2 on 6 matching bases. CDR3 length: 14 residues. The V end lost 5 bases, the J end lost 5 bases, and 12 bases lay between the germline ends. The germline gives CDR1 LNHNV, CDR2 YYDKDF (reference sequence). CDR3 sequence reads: CATSLTRGTGELFF. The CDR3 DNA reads TGTGCCACCAGCTTGACTAGAGGGACCGGGGAGCTGTTTTTT.

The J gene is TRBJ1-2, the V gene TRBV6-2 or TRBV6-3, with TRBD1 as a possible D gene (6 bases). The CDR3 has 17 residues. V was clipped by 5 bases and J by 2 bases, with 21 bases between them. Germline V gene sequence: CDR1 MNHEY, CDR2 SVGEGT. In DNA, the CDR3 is TGTGCCAGCAGTCGTGCCCAGGGGACTCGGCCCAACTATGGCTACACCTTC. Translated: CASSRAQGTRPNYGYTF.

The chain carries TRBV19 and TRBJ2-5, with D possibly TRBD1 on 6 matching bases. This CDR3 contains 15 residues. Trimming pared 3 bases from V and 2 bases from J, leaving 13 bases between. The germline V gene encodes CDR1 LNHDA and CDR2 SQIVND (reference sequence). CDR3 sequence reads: CASSMSDRRQETQYF. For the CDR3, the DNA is TGTGCCAGTAGTATGTCAGACAGGCGACAAGAGACCCAGTACTTC.